The 9 T cell receptor beta chains below were found in one sample sequenced in a study of blood T cell repertoires in COVID-19 (dated by TCRdb to about 2020). The library was produced with the immunoSEQ multiplex PCR assay. Sourced from immuneACCESS, this table was stored by TCRdb with only in-frame sequences that have V and J called. A share of the clones is absent; for the studies checked, an unresolved V gene accounts for under half, and the remainder has no known explanation. This sample lists 320,000 or so clones; over 70% were detected once. The ten largest account for about 5% of the sample. The sequencing input was PBMCs or T cells enriched from blood (not recorded which). Every receptor here comes from a young man who had recovered from COVID-19.

V gene TRBV28 combines with J gene TRBJ1-2, with D maybe TRBD1 (5 bases). The germline V gene encodes CDR1 MDHEN and CDR2 SYDVKM. This CDR3 spans 14 amino acids. V dropped 8 bases and J dropped 2 bases, with 15 bases sitting between them. The CDR3 sequence is CASDGPGRNYGYTF. DNA for the CDR3: TGTGCCAGCGATGGCCCAGGGAGGAACTATGGCTACACCTTC.

The chain has TRBV18 and TRBJ2-7, with 10 bases aligning to TRBD2. Germline V gene data show CDR1 as KGHSH and CDR2 as LQKENI. V lost 3 bases to trimming and J lost 4 bases; unmatched junction nucleotides: 6. The CDR3 is made up of 15 amino acids. CDR3 in amino acids: CASSPSGGATYEQYF. For the CDR3, the DNA is TGTGCCAGCTCACCCAGCGGGGGGGCCACGTACGAGCAGTACTTC.

This clone was picked up one time. V usage is TRBV24-1 and J usage is TRBJ1-3; D uncertain. The CDR3 is 16 amino acids. V lost 5 bases to trimming and J lost 0 bases, with 13 bases between them. The germline V gene has CDR1 KGHDR and CDR2 SFDVKD. The chain's CDR3 is CATSARDTGSGNTIYF. The DNA for the CDR3 is TGTGCCACCAGTGCGCGAGACACCGGCTCTGGAAACACCATATATTTT.

The chain carries TRBV11-3 and TRBJ1-3; 12 nucleotides match TRBD1. Trimming took 5 bases from V and 4 from J; bases not matched to a gene: 18. Per germline, CDR1 SGHNT and CDR2 YENEEA. This CDR3 is 20 amino acids long. The CDR3 region is CASSQEDRDRGPLGGNTIYF. CDR3 bases: TGTGCCAGCAGCCAGGAGGATAGGGACAGGGGGCCACTTGGGGGAAACACCATATATTTT.

The V gene is TRBV10-3, the J gene TRBJ2-7, with a tentative D call TRBD2 (6 bases). The germline CDR1 and CDR2 sequences are ENHRY and SYGVKD. The CDR3 has 15 amino acids. The ends were cut back, 0 bases at V and 2 bases at J, with 11 bases in the middle. The CDR3 coding sequence is TGTGCCATCAGTGAGTCTCGGGGGTCCGCCTACGAGCAGTACTTC. The encoded protein is CAISESRGSAYEQYF.

This rearrangement joins TRBV30 to TRBJ1-2, with unresolved D. The CDR3 covers 14 residues. The V end was cut by 3 bases, the J end by 2 bases, with 13 bases between. Per germline, CDR1 GTSNPN and CDR2 SVGIG (reference sequence). CDR3 sequence: CAWRSAGLNYGYTF. CDR3 in DNA: TGTGCCTGGAGATCGGCAGGACTCAACTATGGCTACACCTTC.

J is TRBJ2-1 and V is TRBV9; TRBD2 might be the D (6 bases). Germline V gene lookup returns CDR1 SGDLS and CDR2 YYNGEE. V lost 2 bases and J 0 bases, leaving 12 bases between the germline ends. This CDR3 contains 16 residues. The CDR3 coding sequence is TGTGCCAGCAGCGTTGACCGGGGGATCTCCTACAATGAGCAGTTCTTC. Amino acid sequence: CASSVDRGISYNEQFF.

The chain couples TRBV23-1 to TRBJ2-1, with D possibly being TRBD2 (6 bases). TRBV23-1 is an ORF, with its function uncertain. This CDR3 has 12 residues. Trimming pared 8 bases from V and 7 bases from J, leaving 12 bases between. The CDR3 sequence is CASHGRGNEQFF. CDR3 nucleotide sequence: TGCGCCAGCCATGGACGGGGGAATGAGCAGTTCTTC.

This sequence joins TRBV7-9 and TRBJ1-6, with TRBD1 matching over 9 bases. The germline gives CDR1 SEHNR, CDR2 FQNEAQ (reference sequence). V dropped 3 bases and J dropped 8; count of bases not matched to a gene: 5. The CDR3 consists of 15 residues. Written as DNA, the CDR3 is TGTGCCAGCAGCTTCGGGGACAGGGTGGATTCACCCCTCCACTTT. It specifies CASSFGDRVDSPLHF.